A single sample gave rise to the 17 T cell receptor beta chains below, sequenced in a study of T cell repertoires in cytomegalovirus infection. TCRdb itself ran the reads through MiXCR, one entry per CDR3 protein. This table has hundreds of thousands of distinct CDR3 sequences, roughly a third appearing once. These receptors have no known antigen. Sample: cultured PBMCs, taken from culture after CMV antigen stimulation. The receptors originated from a human donor in good health (CMV status not recorded). Some clones in this sample may be carry-over from other donors' samples.

This clonotype was observed a single time. The V and J genes are TRBV19 and TRBJ2-5, with D tentatively TRBD2 (6 bases). V was clipped by 4 bases and J by 4 bases, with 16 bases between them. The CDR3 length is 15 residues. Germline CDR1 is LNHDA and CDR2 is SQIVND (reference sequence). The CDR3 nucleotides are TGTGCCAGTAGTAGCGGGACGGCCGTACGAGAGACCCAGTACTTC. Amino acid sequence: CASSSGTAVRETQYF.

V gene TRBV2 combines with J gene TRBJ1-1, with a weak D call TRBD1 (5 bases). Trimming shortened V by 2 bases and J by 10 bases, and 14 bases separated the two germline ends. The length of the CDR3 is 13 residues. CDR1 and CDR2 (germline): SNHLY, FYNNEI. In DNA, the CDR3 is TGTGCCAGCAGTGAATTACTATACGGGGGAGCTTTCTTT. Translation gives CASSELLYGGAFF.

This clonotype was counted only a few times. The rearrangement uses TRBV19 and TRBJ2-1; 8 positions match TRBD2. Germline CDR1 is LNHDA and CDR2 is SQIVND (reference sequence). V dropped 3 bases and J dropped 0; count of bases not matched to a gene: 10. The CDR3 has 18 residues. CDR3 sequence: CASSIRDKRGSSYNEQFF. The CDR3 DNA sequence: TGTGCCAGTAGTATTAGGGACAAGCGGGGGAGCTCCTACAATGAGCAGTTCTTC.

This rearrangement joins TRBV5-8 to TRBJ2-7; 9 bases align to TRBD2. Germline values: CDR1 SGHTS, CDR2 YDEGEE. CDR3 length: 16 residues. Unmatched junction bases numbered 9, after V lost 2 bases and J lost 3 bases. The chain's CDR3 is CASSLLAGVLVYEQYF. DNA of the CDR3: TGTGCCAGCAGCTTATTAGCGGGAGTATTAGTCTACGAGCAGTACTTC.

The rearrangement links TRBV7-3 to TRBJ2-7, with D unresolved. The CDR3 consists of 14 residues. V was pared by 4 bases and J by 5 bases, with 15 bases between. Germline values: CDR1 SGHTA, CDR2 FQGTGA. CDR3 DNA: TGTGCCAGCAGCTCCCCCCCGGAGAGGAACGAGCAGTACTTC. Protein product: CASSSPPERNEQYF.

There are a few counts of this clonotype. This chain connects TRBV6-1 to TRBJ2-7, with 7 positions matching TRBD1. CDR1 MNHNS and CDR2 SASEGT come from the germline V gene. The CDR3 is 13 residues long. V trimming: 6 bases; J trimming: 3 bases; junction bases outside the gene matches: 5. CDR3 residues: CASRLQGYYEQYF. CDR3 bases: TGTGCCAGCAGATTACAGGGGTACTACGAGCAGTACTTC.

This clonotype has ten or more counts. V is TRBV7-3 and J is TRBJ2-1; TRBD2 agrees at 12 bases. The germline gives CDR1 SGHTA, CDR2 FQGTGA. V gave up 2 bases and J gave up 6 bases; unmatched junction bases: 2. CDR3 length: 15 residues. This CDR3 is CASSLRLAGVNEQFF. DNA for the CDR3: TGTGCCAGCAGCTTACGACTAGCGGGAGTCAATGAGCAGTTCTTC.

This chain connects TRBV5-4 to TRBJ1-2, with D possibly TRBD1 on 6 matching bases. This CDR3 region has 13 residues. Germline values: CDR1 SGHNT, CDR2 YYREEE (reference sequence). V lost 5 bases to trimming and J lost 5 bases, with 13 bases between them. The CDR3 DNA sequence: TGTGCCAGCAGGGGCGGGGGCCCTTATGGCTACACCTTC. Its protein is CASRGGGPYGYTF.

This clonotype was picked up a small number of times. The gene calls are TRBV9 and TRBJ2-1, with D uncertain. Trimming pared 4 bases from V and 0 bases from J, leaving 14 bases between. This CDR3 spans 16 amino acids. The germline CDR1 and CDR2 sequences are SGDLS and YYNGEE. The CDR3 here is CASSRRVGTSYNEQFF. In nucleotides, the CDR3 is TGTGCCAGCAGCAGAAGAGTGGGAACCTCCTACAATGAGCAGTTCTTC. The complete variable domain, with remaining parts taken from reference TRBV9 and TRBJ2-1, reads DSGVTQTPKHLITATGQRVTLRCSPRSGDLSVYWYQQSLDQGLQFLIQYYNGEERAKGNILERFSAQQFPDLHSELNLSSLELGDSALYFCASSRRVGTSYNEQFFGPGTRLTVL.

This clonotype was seen only a few times. This chain joins TRBV12-3 or TRBV12-4 and TRBJ1-6, with D tentatively TRBD1 (5 bases). The CDR3 has 14 amino acids. V gave up 5 bases and J gave up 8 bases, with 13 bases separating them. The CDR3 spells CASSQTWGDSPLHF. The CDR3 DNA reads as TGTGCCAGCAGTCAAACATGGGGGGATTCACCCCTCCACTTT.

J is TRBJ1-1 and V is TRBV6-1; possible D gene TRBD1, 5 bases. Germline values: CDR1 MNHNS, CDR2 SASEGT. The CDR3 length is 13 residues. The V end lost 4 bases, the J end lost 6 bases, and 12 bases lay between the germline ends. CDR3 residues: CASSVTDRSEAFF. The CDR3 coding sequence is TGTGCCAGCAGTGTGACAGATCGGTCTGAAGCTTTCTTT.

This clonotype came up many times. The gene calls are TRBV7-2 and TRBJ2-7; maybe TRBD1 (5 bases). The CDR3 contains 12 residues. Germline CDR1 SGHTA, CDR2 FQGNSA. V was trimmed by 3 bases and J by 3 bases, leaving 6 bases between them. CDR3 bases: TGTGCCAGCAGCTTGACAGTCTACGAGCAGTACTTC. Translating it yields CASSLTVYEQYF.

This clonotype was seen more than once but under ten times. The CDR3 DNA follows: TGTGCCAGCAGCCGTGGGCGGGGGCCCTACAATGAGCAGTTCTTC. It translates to CASSRGRGPYNEQFF. The chain joins TRBV11-2 to TRBJ2-1; possibly TRBD2 for D (7 bases). There are 15 residues in the CDR3. The V gene's germline CDR1 is SGHAT and CDR2 FQNNGV. The ends were cut back, 5 bases at V and 2 bases at J, with 13 bases in the middle.

The rearrangement links TRBV6-2 or TRBV6-3 to TRBJ2-1; D possibly matches TRBD1 or TRBD2 (5 bases each). With 5 bases removed from V and 6 bases from J, the gap between germline ends came to 20 bases. Per germline, CDR1 MNHEY and CDR2 SVGEGT. CDR3 length equals 16 residues. The CDR3 protein is CASSTTGRTGANEQFF. CDR3 DNA sequence: TGTGCCAGCAGTACGACGGGACGGACCGGGGCCAATGAGCAGTTCTTC.

In this sample, this clonotype turned up many times. This rearrangement joins TRBV7-8 to TRBJ1-2; 7 bases match TRBD1. Losses at the gene ends were 0 bases for V and 3 bases for J; bases not matched to a gene: 4. This CDR3 contains 15 residues. Germline V CDR1 and CDR2: SGHVS, FQNEAQ. CDR3: CASSLAATGDYGYTF. Written as DNA, the CDR3 is TGTGCCAGCAGCTTAGCCGCTACAGGGGACTATGGCTACACCTTC.

This clonotype was observed a handful of times. The chain couples TRBV10-3 to TRBJ1-2; TRBD1 matches at 9 bases. Germline V gene data show CDR1 as ENHRY and CDR2 as SYGVKD. The CDR3 sequence is 15 residues long. Losses at the gene ends were 11 bases for V and 2 bases for J; bases not matched to a gene: 12. The chain's CDR3 is CALRSGQGKNYGYTF. CDR3 coding DNA: TGTGCCCTCCGGTCTGGACAGGGGAAAAACTATGGCTACACCTTC.

This clonotype came up a few times. The chain recombines TRBV7-2 with TRBJ2-3; 7 bases fit TRBD2. Germline CDR1 is SGHTA and CDR2 is FQGNSA. V lost 4 bases and J lost 1; bases outside the gene matches: 2. The CDR3 sequence is 14 residues long. The CDR3 region is CASSWGRGTDTQYF. For the CDR3, the DNA is TGTGCCAGCAGCTGGGGGAGGGGCACAGATACGCAGTATTTT.